The T cell receptor (beta chain) described here comes from a study of Graves' ophthalmopathy and Graves' hyperthyroidism. Study-level background: Hyperthyroidism was considered stable when no ophthalmopathy appeared within 18 months of follow-up.

On this clonotype itself: The antigen remains unidentified.

Transcripts of RNA were the source for amplifying TCR beta CDR3 regions. RT-PCR with HTBI primers came first, then second-round multiplex PCR. Each CDR3 protein gets one entry after TCRdb re-called the multiplex PCR reads with MiXCR. The sample comprises about 500,000 distinct CDR3 sequences, roughly 40% of which are singletons, and 3.5% to 4.5% rests with the top ten. General study findings and limits: The model forecast ophthalmopathy progression, reaching 70.59% sensitivity and about 75% specificity. Among expanded thyroid clonotypes above 0.001 frequency, most also occurred in blood.

The study excluded patients with other autoimmune diseases, uncontrolled infections, pregnancy or lactation. Germline assignment: CDR1 SGHDN and CDR2 FVKESK. The length of the CDR3 is 17 residues. Germline trimming cut 7 bases from V and 0 bases from J; bases unmatched to any gene: 8. Input material: peripheral blood or thyroid tissue (not recorded which). The chain is built from TRBV14 and TRBJ2-7; 14 nucleotides agree with TRBD2. This sequence was found in an adult man with Graves' hyperthyroidism. CDR3 DNA: TGTGCCAGCATCACGGGACTAGCGGGAGCTAACTCCTACGAGCAGTACTTC. It is translated as CASITGLAGANSYEQYF.